The clone carrying this TCR beta chain occurred once. How the authors handled the data: The authors estimated nucleated cell counts from reference gene primer amplification. TCRdb keeps only in-frame clones here, not all; method: immunoSEQ multiplex PCR. Clone size and V and J calls were adopted from that table, with D and trimming inferred from the DNA. This repertoire shows hundreds of thousands of clones, approximately 90% found once; its top ten account for approximately 4.3%. The CDR3 runs 15 residues. V was pared by 6 bases and J by 4 bases, with 15 bases between. Per germline, CDR1 MGHRA and CDR2 YSYEKL. This sample is drawn from a study of blood T cell repertoires in COVID-19. Study overall: COVID-19 samples, acute and convalescent, were from the United States, Italy and Spain.

What was sequenced was peripheral blood. The chain uses TRBV4-1 and TRBJ2-2, with D maybe TRBD1 (5 bases). This clonotype was sampled from a woman in her 30s with acute or convalescent COVID-19. This CDR3 reads CASSESQVRTGELFF. The CDR3 bases are TGCGCCAGCAGTGAGTCACAGGTACGCACCGGGGAGCTGTTTTTT.